These T cell receptor beta chains were read from a single sample in a study of T cell responses to AZD1222 COVID-19 vaccine. Sequenced by immunoSEQ multiplex PCR; TCRdb stores in-frame clones only, minus some. This table holds 100,000 to 120,000 clones, approximately 89% found once. The material sequenced was peripheral blood, taken 28 days after the second AZD1222 dose. Receptor source: an adult who received the AZD1222 COVID-19 vaccine. CDR3s leave out the opening cysteine and the closing phenylalanine or tryptophan. Each record gives: V gene, J gene, CDR3 protein.

TRBV5-1,TRBJ2-1,ASHKGGGKNEQF
TRBV28,TRBJ2-7,ASSKLGGSPPHEQY
TRBV19,TRBJ2-1,ASSTSGLFNEQF
TRBV3-1/TRBV3-2,TRBJ2-7,ASSPRTGKNHEQY
TRBV3-1/TRBV3-2,TRBJ1-1,ASSHDRGRKAF
TRBV4-3,TRBJ2-7,ASSAGRTSYEQY
TRBV10-3,TRBJ2-7,AISITSGYEQY
TRBV19,TRBJ2-7,ASSIDLRGNEQY
TRBV5-4,TRBJ2-7,ASSLGHTGLYEQY
TRBV28,TRBJ1-1,ASIKFGSARKAF
TRBV11-2,TRBJ2-7,ASSLDRGREQY
TRBV4-3,TRBJ1-5,ASSQGARDRNQPQH
TRBV27,TRBJ1-3,ASSLSARWGSGNTIY
TRBV21-1,TRBJ2-7,ASSKFRVQTISRS
TRBV3-1/TRBV3-2,TRBJ2-7,ASSQAYEQY
TRBV3-1/TRBV3-2,TRBJ1-3,ASSQDRRYTIY
TRBV4-2,TRBJ1-2,ASSQDTGVNYGYT
TRBV7-9,TRBJ1-2,ASSTAGTHRYT
TRBV14,TRBJ2-1,ASSQSGAGNNEQF
TRBV7-2,TRBJ2-5,ASSSLGLLQETQY
TRBV7-8,TRBJ2-1,ASSPTSGASYNEQF
TRBV10-3,TRBJ2-7,AISEFEGSYEQY